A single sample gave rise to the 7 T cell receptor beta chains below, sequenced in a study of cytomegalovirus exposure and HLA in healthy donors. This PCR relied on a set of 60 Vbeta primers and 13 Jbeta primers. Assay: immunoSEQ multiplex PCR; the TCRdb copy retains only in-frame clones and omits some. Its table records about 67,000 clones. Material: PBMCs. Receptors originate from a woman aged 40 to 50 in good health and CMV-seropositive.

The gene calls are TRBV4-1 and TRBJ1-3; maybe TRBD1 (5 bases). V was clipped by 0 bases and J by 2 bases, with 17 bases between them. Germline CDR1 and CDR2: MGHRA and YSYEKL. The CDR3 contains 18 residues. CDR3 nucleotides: TGCGCCAGCAGCCAAGACTCAGGGTTAGAAGGGCCTGGAAACACCATATATTTT. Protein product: CASSQDSGLEGPGNTIYF.

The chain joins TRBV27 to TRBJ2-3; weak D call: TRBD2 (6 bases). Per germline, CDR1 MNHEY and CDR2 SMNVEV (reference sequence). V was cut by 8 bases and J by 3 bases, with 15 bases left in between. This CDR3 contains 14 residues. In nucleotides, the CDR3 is TGTGCCAGCTGGAGATATAGCGGAACAGATACGCAGTATTTT. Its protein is CASWRYSGTDTQYF.

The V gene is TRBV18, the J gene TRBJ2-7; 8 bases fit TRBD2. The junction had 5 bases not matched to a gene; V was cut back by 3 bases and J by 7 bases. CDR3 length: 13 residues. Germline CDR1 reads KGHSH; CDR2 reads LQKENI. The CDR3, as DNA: TGTGCCAGCTCACCCGGGACTAGTGAGGAGCAGTACTTC. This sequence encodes CASSPGTSEEQYF.

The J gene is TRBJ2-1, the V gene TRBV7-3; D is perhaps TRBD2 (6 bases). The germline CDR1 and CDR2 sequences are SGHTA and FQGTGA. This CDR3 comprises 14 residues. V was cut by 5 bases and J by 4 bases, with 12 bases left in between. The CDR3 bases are TGTGCCAGCAGCCCCATAGCGGCTTACAATGAGCAGTTCTTC. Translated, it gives CASSPIAAYNEQFF.

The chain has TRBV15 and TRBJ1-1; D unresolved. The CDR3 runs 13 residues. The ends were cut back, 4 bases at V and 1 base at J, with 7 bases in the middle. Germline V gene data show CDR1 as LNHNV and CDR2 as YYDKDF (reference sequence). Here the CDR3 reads CATSMSGNTEAFF. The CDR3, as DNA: TGTGCCACCAGCATGTCAGGGAACACTGAAGCTTTCTTT. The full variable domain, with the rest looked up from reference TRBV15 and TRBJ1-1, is DAMVIQNPRYQVTQFGKPVTLSCSQTLNHNVMYWYQQKSSQAPKLLFHYYDKDFNNEADTPDNFQSRRPNTSFCFLDIRSPGLGDTAMYLCATSMSGNTEAFFGQGTRLTVV.

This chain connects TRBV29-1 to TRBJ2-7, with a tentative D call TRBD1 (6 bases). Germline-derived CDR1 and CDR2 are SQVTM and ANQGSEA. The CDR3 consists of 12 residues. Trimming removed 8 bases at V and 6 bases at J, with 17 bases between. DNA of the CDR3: TGCAGCCTTTCCACACTGACAGGCGAGCAGTACTTC. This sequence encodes CSLSTLTGEQYF.

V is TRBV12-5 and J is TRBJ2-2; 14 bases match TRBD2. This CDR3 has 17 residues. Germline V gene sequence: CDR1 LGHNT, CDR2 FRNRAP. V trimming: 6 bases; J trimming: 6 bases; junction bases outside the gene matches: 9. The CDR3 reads CASGTGTSGSGPGELFF. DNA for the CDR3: TGTGCTAGTGGCACCGGGACTAGCGGGAGCGGGCCCGGGGAGCTGTTTTTT.